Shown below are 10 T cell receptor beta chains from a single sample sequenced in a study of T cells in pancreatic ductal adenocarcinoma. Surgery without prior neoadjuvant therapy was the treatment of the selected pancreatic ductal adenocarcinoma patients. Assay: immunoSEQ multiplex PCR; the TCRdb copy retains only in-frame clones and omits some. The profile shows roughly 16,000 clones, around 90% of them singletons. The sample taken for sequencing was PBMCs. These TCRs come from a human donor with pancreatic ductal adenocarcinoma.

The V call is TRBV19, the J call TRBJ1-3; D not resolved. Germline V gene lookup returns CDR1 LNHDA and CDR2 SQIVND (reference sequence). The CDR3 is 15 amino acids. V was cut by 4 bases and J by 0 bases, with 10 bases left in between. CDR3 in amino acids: CASSTQYPSGNTIYF. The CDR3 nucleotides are TGTGCCAGTAGTACACAGTATCCCTCTGGAAACACCATATATTTT.

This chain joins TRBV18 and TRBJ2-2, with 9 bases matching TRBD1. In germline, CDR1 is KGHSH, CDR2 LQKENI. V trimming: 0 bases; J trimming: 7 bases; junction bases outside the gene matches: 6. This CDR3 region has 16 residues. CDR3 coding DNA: TGTGCCAGCTCACCACCGGGACAGGGCCAGAACGGGGAGCTGTTTTTT. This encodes CASSPPGQGQNGELFF. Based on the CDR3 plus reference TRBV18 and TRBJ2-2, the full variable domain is NAGVMQNPRHLVRRRGQEARLRCSPMKGHSHVYWYRQLPEEGLKFMVYLQKENIIDESGMPKERFSAEFPKEGPSILRIQQVVRGDSAAYFCASSPPGQGQNGELFFGEGSRLTVL.

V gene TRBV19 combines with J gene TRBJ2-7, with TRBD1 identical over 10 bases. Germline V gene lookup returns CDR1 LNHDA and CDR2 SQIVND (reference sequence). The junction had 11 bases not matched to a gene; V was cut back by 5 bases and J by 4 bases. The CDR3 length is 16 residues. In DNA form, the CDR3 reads TGTGCCAGTAGTGGACCCCGACAGGGGGCGGGATACGAGCAGTACTTC. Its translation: CASSGPRQGAGYEQYF.

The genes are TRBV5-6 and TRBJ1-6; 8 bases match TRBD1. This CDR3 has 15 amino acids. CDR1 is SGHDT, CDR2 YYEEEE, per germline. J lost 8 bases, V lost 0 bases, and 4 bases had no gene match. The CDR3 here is CASSLAGGWDSPLHF. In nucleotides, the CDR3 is TGTGCCAGCAGCTTGGCAGGGGGCTGGGATTCACCCCTCCACTTT.

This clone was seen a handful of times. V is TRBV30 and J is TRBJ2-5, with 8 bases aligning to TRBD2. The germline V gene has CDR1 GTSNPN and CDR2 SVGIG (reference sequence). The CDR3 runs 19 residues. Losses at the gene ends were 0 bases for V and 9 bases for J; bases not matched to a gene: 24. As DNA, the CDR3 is TGTGCCTGGAGTGTAAAAGGGGGACTAGTCCCGCGGGATGGAGCGGCCCAGTACTTC. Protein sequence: CAWSVKGGLVPRDGAAQYF.

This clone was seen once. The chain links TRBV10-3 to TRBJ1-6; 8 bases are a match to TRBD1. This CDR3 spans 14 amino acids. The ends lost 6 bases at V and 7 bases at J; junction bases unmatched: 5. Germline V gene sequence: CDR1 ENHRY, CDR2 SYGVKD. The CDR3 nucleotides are TGTGCCATCAGGGAACAGGGGGTAAATTCACCCCTCCACTTT. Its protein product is CAIREQGVNSPLHF.

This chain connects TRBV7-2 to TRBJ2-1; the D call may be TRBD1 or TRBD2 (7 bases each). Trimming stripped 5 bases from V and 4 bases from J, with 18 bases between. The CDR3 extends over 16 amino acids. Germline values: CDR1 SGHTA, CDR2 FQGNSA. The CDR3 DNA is TGTGCCAGCAGCCTGGGAGGGGGCGCCCGGTACAATGAGCAGTTCTTC. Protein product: CASSLGGGARYNEQFF. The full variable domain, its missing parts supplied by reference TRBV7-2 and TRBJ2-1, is GAGVSQSPSNKVTEKGKDVELRCDPISGHTALYWYRQSLGQGLEFLIYFQGNSAPDKSGLPSDRFSAERTGGSVSTLTIQRTQQEDSAVYLCASSLGGGARYNEQFFGPGTRLTVL.

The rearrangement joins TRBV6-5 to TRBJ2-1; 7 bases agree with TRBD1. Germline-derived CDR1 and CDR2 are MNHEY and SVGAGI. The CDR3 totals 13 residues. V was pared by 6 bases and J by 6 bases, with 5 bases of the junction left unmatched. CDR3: CASSPTGTNEQFF. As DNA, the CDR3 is TGTGCCAGCAGCCCGACAGGGACCAATGAGCAGTTCTTC.

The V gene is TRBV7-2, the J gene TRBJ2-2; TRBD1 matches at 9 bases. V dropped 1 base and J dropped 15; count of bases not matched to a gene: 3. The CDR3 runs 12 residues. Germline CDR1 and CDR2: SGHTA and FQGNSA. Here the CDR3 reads CASSLVQGAVFF. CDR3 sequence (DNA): TGTGCCAGCAGCTTAGTACAGGGGGCGGTGTTTTTT.

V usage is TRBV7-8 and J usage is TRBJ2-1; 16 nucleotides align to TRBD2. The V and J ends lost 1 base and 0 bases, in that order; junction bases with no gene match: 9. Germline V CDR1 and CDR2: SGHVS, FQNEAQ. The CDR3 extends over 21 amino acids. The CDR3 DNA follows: TGTGCCAGCAGCTTAGAGATCCCGGGACTAGCGGGAGGGAGCTCCTACAATGAGCAGTTCTTC. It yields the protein CASSLEIPGLAGGSSYNEQFF.